A selection of T cell receptor beta chains follows, all from one sample in a study of blood T cells in healthy people across ages. TCRdb processed the 5' RACE reads anew with MiXCR; each CDR3 protein has one entry. The profile shows around 790,000 distinct CDR3 sequences, around 45% of them singletons. The sequencing input was blood. Every receptor here comes from a man between 60 and 75 years old in good health. Both conserved end residues are part of each CDR3. A D gene is named only where the DNA matches it firmly. The size of a clone is reported for some rows only, either as once, few or many, or as a class for expanded clones.

few	TRBV3-1	-	15	TRBJ2-1	TGTGCCAGCAGCCAACCGGGGGAGTCGTTCAATGAGCAGTTCTTC	CASSQPGESFNEQFF
few	TRBV6-6	TRBD2	15	TRBJ2-5	TGTGCCAGCACCTCTCTGGTCCTAGCGGGGGAGACCCAGTACTTC	CASTSLVLAGETQYF
-	TRBV28	-	11	TRBJ2-1	TGTGCCAGCAGTTTTCAGTATGAGCAGTTCTTC	CASSFQYEQFF
-	TRBV7-9	-	15	TRBJ2-1	TGTGCCAGCAGCTGGGAGCTCGGCCAGTACAATGAGCAGTTCTTC	CASSWELGQYNEQFF
few	TRBV12-3/TRBV12-4	-	14	TRBJ2-7	TGTGCCAGCAGCCGTGAAACAGGGACCTACGAGCAGTACTTC	CASSRETGTYEQYF
many	TRBV7-2	-	15	TRBJ2-2	TGTGCCAGCAGCTTGACAGCGGTTAACACCGGGGAGCTGTTTTTT	CASSLTAVNTGELFF
few	TRBV4-3	-	15	TRBJ2-7	TGCGCCAGCAGCCAAACTAAAACCCCCGGGCACGAGCAGTACTTC	CASSQTKTPGHEQYF
once	TRBV9	-	15	TRBJ2-1	TGTGCCAGCTCTACGGGGGACCCCAAGTACAATGAGCAGTTCTTC	CASSTGDPKYNEQFF
-	TRBV15	-	17	TRBJ1-6	TGTGCCACCAGCAGAGTCGACCTTGGGGGGAGTGACTCTCCCCTCCACTTT	CATSRVDLGGSDSPLHF
few	TRBV20-1	TRBD1	12	TRBJ2-5	TGCAGTGCTAAACAGGGGGGAGAGACCCAGTACTTC	CSAKQGGETQYF
-	TRBV7-9	TRBD1	16	TRBJ2-6	TGTGCCAGCAGCTCGGGACAGGGCTCTGGGGCCAACGTCCTGACTTTC	CASSSGQGSGANVLTF
once	TRBV3-1	TRBD2	21	TRBJ2-1	TGTGCCAGCAGCCATCCCGAAAACGGACTAGCGGGATCTCCCTCCTACAATGAGCAGTTCTTC	CASSHPENGLAGSPSYNEQFF
once	TRBV3-1	-	15	TRBJ1-6	TGTGCCAGCAGCCAAGATGACGGTAGAGGTTCACCCCTCCACTTT	CASSQDDGRGSPLHF
few	TRBV6-1	TRBD1	14	TRBJ2-7	TGTGCCAGCGCGAAAGGGGACAGGGGCTACGAGCAGTACTTC	CASAKGDRGYEQYF
-	TRBV7-9	TRBD2	15	TRBJ2-5	TGTGCCAGCAGCTCCGGGGGAGCGGGGCTGGGGACCCAGTACTTC	CASSSGGAGLGTQYF
-	TRBV5-1	-	13	TRBJ1-1	TGCGCCAGCAGCTGGGACCTGAACACTGAAGCTTTCTTT	CASSWDLNTEAFF
few	TRBV4-3	-	13	TRBJ1-6	TGCGCCAGCAGCCCCAGGGTAAATTCACCCCTCCACTTT	CASSPRVNSPLHF
-	TRBV12-3/TRBV12-4	-	14	TRBJ2-3	TGTGCCAGCAGTACCCACAGGGGAGGCGATACGCAGTATTTT	CASSTHRGGDTQYF
-	TRBV9	-	16	TRBJ2-6	TGTGCCAGCAGCGTAGGAACAGGCTCTGGGGCCAACGTCCTGACTTTC	CASSVGTGSGANVLTF
few	TRBV5-1	-	15	TRBJ2-7	TGCGCCAGCAGCTCCAATGCAGGGATTCCCTACGAGCAGTACTTC	CASSSNAGIPYEQYF
-	TRBV29-1	TRBD1	14	TRBJ2-1	TGCAGCGGTGACAGGGGGAGCTCCTACAATGAGCAGTTCTTC	CSGDRGSSYNEQFF
-	TRBV7-8	TRBD2	15	TRBJ2-1	TGTGCCAGCAGCCCCCAGATGCGGGGGGAGGGTGAGCAGTTCTTC	CASSPQMRGEGEQFF
-	TRBV20-1	-	14	TRBJ2-1	TGCAGTGCTAGAGGGGACACGGAGTTCAATGAGCAGTTCTTC	CSARGDTEFNEQFF
-	TRBV3-1	-	14	TRBJ2-3	TGTGCCAGCAGCCAAGATCGGCCCGCAGATACGCAGTATTTT	CASSQDRPADTQYF
once	TRBV2	-	13	TRBJ1-2	TGTGCCAGCAGTGAGGTCAACAGGTGCGGCTACACCTTC	CASSEVNRCGYTF
-	TRBV3-1	-	13	TRBJ2-7	TGTGCCAGCAGCCAAGGGTCGGGTTACGAGCAGTACTTC	CASSQGSGYEQYF
-	TRBV16	-	13	TRBJ1-2	TGTGCCAGCAGCCAATCCAACAGCTATGGCTACACCTTC	CASSQSNSYGYTF
many	TRBV5-1	TRBD2	15	TRBJ2-1	TGCGCCAGCAGCCCTAGCGGGGGGAACTACAATGAGCAGTTCTTC	CASSPSGGNYNEQFF
-	TRBV5-1	-	14	TRBJ2-7	TGCGCCAGCAGCTTAGCTTCTCCGAGGACCGAGCAGTACTTC	CASSLASPRTEQYF
few	TRBV12-3/TRBV12-4	TRBD2	15	TRBJ2-5	TGTGCCAGCAGTCCATTAGCGGGGGGGCAAGAGACCCAGTACTTC	CASSPLAGGQETQYF
-	TRBV6-2/TRBV6-3	-	14	TRBJ2-7	TGTGCCAGCAGTTACTCGGCCGGGAGTCTCGGGCAGTACTTC	CASSYSAGSLGQYF
few	TRBV20-1	-	13	TRBJ2-5	TGCAGTGCACCACGAGGGGGTCGGGAGACCCAGTACTTC	CSAPRGGRETQYF
-	TRBV27	-	13	TRBJ2-2	TGTGCCAGCAGTTGGGTATCAACCGGGGAGCTGTTTTTT	CASSWVSTGELFF